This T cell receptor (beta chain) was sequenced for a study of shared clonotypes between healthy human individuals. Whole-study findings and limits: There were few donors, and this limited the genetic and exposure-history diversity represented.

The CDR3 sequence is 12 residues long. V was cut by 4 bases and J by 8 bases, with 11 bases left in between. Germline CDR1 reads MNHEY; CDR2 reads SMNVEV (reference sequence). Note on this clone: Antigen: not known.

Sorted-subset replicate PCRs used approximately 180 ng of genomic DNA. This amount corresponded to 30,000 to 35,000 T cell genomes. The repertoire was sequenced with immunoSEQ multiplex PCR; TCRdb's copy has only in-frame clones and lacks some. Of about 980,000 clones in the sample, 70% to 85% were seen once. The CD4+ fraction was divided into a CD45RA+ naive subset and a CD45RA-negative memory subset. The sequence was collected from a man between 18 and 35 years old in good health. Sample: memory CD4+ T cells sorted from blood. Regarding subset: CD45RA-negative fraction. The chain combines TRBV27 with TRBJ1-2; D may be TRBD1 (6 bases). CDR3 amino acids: CASSSTGSGYTF. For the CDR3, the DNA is TGTGCCAGCAGTTCCACAGGGAGCGGCTACACCTTC.